This TCR beta chain was captured by sequencing in a study of blood T cells in healthy people across ages. Using a J-beta primer mix together with a sample-barcoded 5' primer, a second PCR was run for roughly 7 to 12 cycles. TCRdb called the 5' RACE reads again in MiXCR, with one record for every CDR3 protein. The sample records 650,000 to 900,000 distinct CDR3 sequences, 55% to 65% being singletons. Germline values: CDR1 SGHTA, CDR2 FQGNSA. Trimming took 7 bases from V and 5 from J; bases not matched to a gene: 7. The CDR3 consists of 14 residues. This clonotype has a handful of counts. V and J are TRBV7-2 and TRBJ2-1, with 8 bases that match TRBD1. The source material was blood. This TCR came from a man aged 30 to 39 in good health. CDR3 in amino acids: CASTRTGLNNEQFF. The CDR3 nucleotides read TGTGCCAGCACCCGGACAGGGTTAAACAATGAGCAGTTCTTC.